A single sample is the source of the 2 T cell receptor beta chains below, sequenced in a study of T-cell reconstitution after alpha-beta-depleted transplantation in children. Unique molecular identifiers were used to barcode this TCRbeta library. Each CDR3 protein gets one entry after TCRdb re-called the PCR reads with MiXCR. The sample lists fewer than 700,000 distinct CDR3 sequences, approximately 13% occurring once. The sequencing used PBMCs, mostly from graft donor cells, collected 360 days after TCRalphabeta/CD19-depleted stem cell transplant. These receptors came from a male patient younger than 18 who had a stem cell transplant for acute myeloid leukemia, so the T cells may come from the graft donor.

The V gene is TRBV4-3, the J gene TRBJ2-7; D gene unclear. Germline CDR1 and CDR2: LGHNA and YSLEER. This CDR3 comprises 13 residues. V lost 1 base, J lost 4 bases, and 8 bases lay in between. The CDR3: CASSQVLTYEQYF. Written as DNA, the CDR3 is TGCGCCAGCAGCCAAGTTCTGACTTACGAGCAGTACTTC.

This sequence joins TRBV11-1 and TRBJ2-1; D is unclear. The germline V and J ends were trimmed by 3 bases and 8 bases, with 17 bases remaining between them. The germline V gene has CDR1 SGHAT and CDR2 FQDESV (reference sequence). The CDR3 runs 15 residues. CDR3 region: CASSLDRPPGHEQFF. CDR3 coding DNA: TGTGCCAGCAGCTTGGACCGCCCCCCGGGCCATGAGCAGTTCTTC.